This record looks at one TCR beta chain sequence and its context. Losses at the gene ends were 7 bases for V and 4 bases for J; bases not matched to a gene: 11. This CDR3 has 15 residues. The draw of peripheral blood yielded ten milliliters from each donor. A second PCR, run for roughly 7 to 12 cycles, used a sample-barcoded 5' primer plus a J-beta primer mix. With 12 random nucleotides, a template-switch adaptor tagged each individual cDNA molecule. TCRdb itself ran the 5' RACE reads through MiXCR, one entry per CDR3 protein. The sample comprises some 1.6 million distinct CDR3 sequences, 30% to 35% of which are singletons, and 10% to 12% rests with the top ten. This specimen comes from a study of blood T cells in healthy people across ages. Study-level information: Researchers report that template switching captured about one barcoded beta molecule per two T cells.

The rearrangement joins TRBV12-3 or TRBV12-4 to TRBJ2-5; 8 bases map to TRBD2. The receptor's source is a woman aged 25 to 39 in good health. Sequencing was carried out using blood. This chain's CDR3 is CASTLGAGAPETQYF. In DNA form, the CDR3 reads TGTGCCAGCACCCTGGGAGCGGGAGCTCCAGAGACCCAGTACTTC.